One and the same sample provided the 14 T cell receptor beta chains below, sequenced in a study of blood T cell repertoires in COVID-19. Profiling relied on immunoSEQ multiplex PCR, and the TCRdb table lists in-frame clones only, not all of them. The sample shows 60,000 to 75,000 clones, 79% of them seen only once. The sample consisted of peripheral blood. The receptors were gathered from a woman aged 70 to 79 with acute or convalescent COVID-19.

CDR3 loop: CASSFASGGQETQYF. The CDR3 DNA is TGTGCCAGCAGCTTTGCTAGCGGGGGTCAAGAGACCCAGTACTTC. This chain uses TRBV7-9 with TRBJ2-5, with 10 bases identical to TRBD2. Trimming at V came to 3 bases and at J to 2 bases, leaving 3 bases not matched to a gene. Per germline, CDR1 SEHNR and CDR2 FQNEAQ (reference sequence). This CDR3 is built from 15 residues.

V gene TRBV10-3 combines with J gene TRBJ1-2; TRBD1 aligns across 9 bases. The CDR3 runs to 15 residues. V trimming: 2 bases; J trimming: 8 bases; junction bases outside the gene matches: 9. Germline V gene data show CDR1 as ENHRY and CDR2 as SYGVKD. The CDR3 loop reads CAISEPGTGNRGYTF. The CDR3 DNA follows: TGTGCCATCAGTGAGCCGGGGACAGGGAACCGCGGCTACACCTTC.

V usage is TRBV4-1 and J usage is TRBJ2-6; 8 bases agree with TRBD2. Germline CDR1 is MGHRA and CDR2 is YSYEKL. There are 20 residues in the CDR3. The V and J ends lost 1 base and 0 bases, in that order; junction bases with no gene match: 11. CDR3 amino acids: CASSQGSGGRPTSGANVLTF. The CDR3 bases are TGCGCCAGCAGCCAAGGGAGCGGGGGACGACCTACCTCTGGGGCCAACGTCCTGACTTTC.

The chain is built from TRBV5-1 and TRBJ1-6; 7 nucleotides align to TRBD1. The CDR3 covers 14 residues. From germline, CDR1 is SGHRS and CDR2 YFSETQ. The V gene end was trimmed by 4 bases and the J gene end by 6 bases; junction bases not matched to a gene: 4. CDR3 protein: CASSGDRLNSPLHF. The CDR3 DNA follows: TGCGCCAGCAGCGGGGACAGACTTAATTCACCCCTCCACTTT.

The V gene is TRBV6-1, the J gene TRBJ2-2; 9 positions match TRBD2. The CDR3 extends over 16 amino acids. Trimming took 4 bases from V and 6 from J; bases not matched to a gene: 9. Germline CDR1 is MNHNS and CDR2 is SASEGT. The CDR3: CASSVNGVAGAGELFF. The CDR3 nucleotides are TGTGCCAGCAGTGTAAATGGGGTAGCGGGGGCCGGGGAGCTGTTTTTT.

This chain connects TRBV5-4 to TRBJ2-2; TRBD2 agrees at 15 bases. V was pared by 4 bases and J by 7 bases, with 11 bases of the junction left unmatched. Germline V CDR1 and CDR2: SGHNT, YYREEE (reference sequence). CDR3 length equals 18 residues. CDR3 coding DNA: TGTGCCAGCAGCCCGGGAGGACTAGCGGGGGGGCCGGGCGGGGAGCTGTTTTTT. Translated, it gives CASSPGGLAGGPGGELFF.

The gene calls are TRBV4-1 and TRBJ2-4; 7 bases map to TRBD2. Germline V CDR1 and CDR2: MGHRA, YSYEKL. The CDR3 sequence is 18 residues long. V was clipped by 3 bases and J by 1 base; unmatched bases: 12. The CDR3 is CASSQDTGLLKAKNIQYF. DNA of the CDR3: TGCGCCAGCAGCCAGGATACGGGACTATTGAAGGCCAAAAACATTCAGTACTTC.

The chain is built from TRBV12-5 and TRBJ2-7; D call uncertain. V was shortened by 3 bases and J by 2 bases, with 8 bases between the two germline ends. Germline V CDR1 and CDR2: LGHNT, FRNRAP. This CDR3 contains 13 residues. The DNA of the CDR3 is TGTGCTAGTGGTTTTACAGTTCCCTACGAGCAGTACTTC. Residues: CASGFTVPYEQYF.

V and J are TRBV12-3 or TRBV12-4 and TRBJ1-4; D might be TRBD1 (6 bases). The CDR3 is 12 residues long. The V gene lost 4 bases and the J gene lost 10 bases, with 10 bases spanning the gap. CDR3 nucleotide sequence: TGTGCCAGCAGTTCCTCGACAGGAAAACTGTTTTTT. Translating gives CASSSSTGKLFF.

V gene TRBV20-1 combines with J gene TRBJ2-7; 12 nucleotides align to TRBD2. This CDR3 spans 14 amino acids. J gave up 4 bases and V 5 bases, and 6 bases lay outside the gene matches. The germline V gene has CDR1 DFQATT and CDR2 SNEGSKA (reference sequence). As DNA, the CDR3 is TGCAGTGCTCGTGACACTAGCGGGGGGTACGAGCAGTACTTC. It translates to CSARDTSGGYEQYF.

This clone has only a few counts. The genes are TRBV4-2 and TRBJ2-1; 11 bases match TRBD2. CDR3 length: 16 residues. Germline CDR1 reads LGHNA; CDR2 reads YNFKEQ. V shed 3 bases, J shed 9 bases, and the junction held 10 bases outside the gene matches. In nucleotides, the CDR3 is TGTGCCAGCAGCCAGACGGGACTAGCGGAGGGCGGTGAGCAGTTCTTC. The encoded protein is CASSQTGLAEGGEQFF.

The chain uses TRBV19 and TRBJ2-1, with 7 bases fitting TRBD1. The V and J ends lost 5 bases and 0 bases, in that order; junction bases with no gene match: 7. CDR1 and CDR2 (germline): LNHDA, SQIVND (reference sequence). This CDR3 spans 16 amino acids. The CDR3 sequence is CASSAQGLSSYNEQFF. DNA for the CDR3: TGTGCCAGTAGTGCACAGGGGTTAAGCTCCTACAATGAGCAGTTCTTC.

The chain combines TRBV9 with TRBJ2-1, with D perhaps matching TRBD2 (5 bases). The CDR3 has 12 amino acids. The V gene lost 0 bases and the J gene lost 10 bases, with 8 bases spanning the gap. CDR1 and CDR2 (germline): SGDLS, YYNGEE. The CDR3 spells CASSVAGNEQFF. CDR3 DNA: TGTGCCAGCAGCGTAGCGGGGAACGAGCAGTTCTTC.

This clone came up once. Germline is not matched at one junction end, which may reflect a read error. In the same sample, other DNA sequences code for this CDR3. The V call is TRBV18, the J call TRBJ1-4; D possibly corresponds to TRBD1 (5 bases). The germline V gene encodes CDR1 KGHSH and CDR2 LQKENI. The CDR3 extends over 16 amino acids. CDR3 loop: CASSPNLGATNEKLFF. The DNA of the CDR3 is TGTGCCAGCTCACCAAACTTAGGGGCAACTAATGAAAAACTGTTTTTC.